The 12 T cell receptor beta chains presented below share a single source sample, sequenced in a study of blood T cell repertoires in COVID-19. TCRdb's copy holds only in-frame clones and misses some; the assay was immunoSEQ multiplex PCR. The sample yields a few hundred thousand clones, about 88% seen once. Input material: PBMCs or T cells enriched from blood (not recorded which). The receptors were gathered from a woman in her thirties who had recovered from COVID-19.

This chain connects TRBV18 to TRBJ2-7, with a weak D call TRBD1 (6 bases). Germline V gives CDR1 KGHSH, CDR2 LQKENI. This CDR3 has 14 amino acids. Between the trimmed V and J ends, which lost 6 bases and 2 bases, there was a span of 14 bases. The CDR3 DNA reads TGTGCCAGCTCCAAAGGGGACACCACCTACGAGCAGTACTTC. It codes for CASSKGDTTYEQYF. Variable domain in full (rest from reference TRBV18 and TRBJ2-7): NAGVMQNPRHLVRRRGQEARLRCSPMKGHSHVYWYRQLPEEGLKFMVYLQKENIIDESGMPKERFSAEFPKEGPSILRIQQVVRGDSAAYFCASSKGDTTYEQYFGPGTRLTVT.

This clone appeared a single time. The CDR3: CASSYLPGGSNQPQHF. Written as DNA, the CDR3 is TGTGCCAGCAGTTACTTACCGGGGGGGAGCAATCAGCCCCAGCATTTT. The chain joins TRBV6-2 or TRBV6-3 to TRBJ1-5, with D possibly being TRBD1 (5 bases). Germline CDR1 MNHEY, CDR2 SVGEGT. The CDR3 runs to 16 residues. V was shortened by 1 base and J by 1 base, with 11 bases between the two germline ends.

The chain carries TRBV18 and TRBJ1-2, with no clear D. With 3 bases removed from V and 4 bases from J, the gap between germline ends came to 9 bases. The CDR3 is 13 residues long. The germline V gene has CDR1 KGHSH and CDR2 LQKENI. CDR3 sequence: CASSPRNSYGYTF. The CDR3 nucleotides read TGTGCCAGCTCACCCCGGAACAGCTATGGCTACACCTTC.

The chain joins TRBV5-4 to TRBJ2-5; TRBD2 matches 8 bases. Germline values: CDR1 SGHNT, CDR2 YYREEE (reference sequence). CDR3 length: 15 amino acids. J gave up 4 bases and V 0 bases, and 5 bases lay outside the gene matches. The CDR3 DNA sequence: TGTGCCAGCAGCTTGGGAGGGACTAGGTTAGAGACCCAGTACTTC. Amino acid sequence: CASSLGGTRLETQYF. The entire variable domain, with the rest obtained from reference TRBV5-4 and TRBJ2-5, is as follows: ETGVTQSPTHLIKTRGQQVTLRCSSQSGHNTVSWYQQALGQGPQFIFQYYREEENGRGNFPPRFSGLQFPNYSSELNVNALELDDSALYLCASSLGGTRLETQYFGPGTRLLVL.

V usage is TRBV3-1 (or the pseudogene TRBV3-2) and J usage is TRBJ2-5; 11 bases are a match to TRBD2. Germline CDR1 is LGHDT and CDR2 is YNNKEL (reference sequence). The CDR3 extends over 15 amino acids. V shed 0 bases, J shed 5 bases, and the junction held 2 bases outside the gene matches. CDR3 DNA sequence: TGTGCCAGCAGCCAAGAACTAGCGGGGGTCGAGACCCAGTACTTC. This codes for CASSQELAGVETQYF.

CDR3 protein: CASRRREYGEQFF. The CDR3 nucleotides read TGCGCCAGCAGAAGGCGGGAATACGGTGAGCAGTTCTTC. This rearrangement joins TRBV5-1 to TRBJ2-1; a weak D match, TRBD2 (6 bases). With 5 bases removed from V and 9 bases from J, the gap between germline ends came to 15 bases. The CDR3 sequence is 13 residues long. The germline V gene has CDR1 SGHRS and CDR2 YFSETQ.

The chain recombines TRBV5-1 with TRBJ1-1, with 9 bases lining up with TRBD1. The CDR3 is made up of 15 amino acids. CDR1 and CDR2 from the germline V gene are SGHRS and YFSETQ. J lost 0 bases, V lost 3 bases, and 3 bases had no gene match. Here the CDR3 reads CASSSGQGMNTEAFF. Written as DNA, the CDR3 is TGCGCCAGCAGCTCTGGACAGGGGATGAACACTGAAGCTTTCTTT.

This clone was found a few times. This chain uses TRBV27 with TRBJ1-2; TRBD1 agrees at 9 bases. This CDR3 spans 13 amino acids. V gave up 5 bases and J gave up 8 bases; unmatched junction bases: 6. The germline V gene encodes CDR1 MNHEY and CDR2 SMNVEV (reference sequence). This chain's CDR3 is CASSPQGARGYTF. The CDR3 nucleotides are TGTGCCAGCAGTCCACAGGGGGCGCGGGGCTACACCTTC.

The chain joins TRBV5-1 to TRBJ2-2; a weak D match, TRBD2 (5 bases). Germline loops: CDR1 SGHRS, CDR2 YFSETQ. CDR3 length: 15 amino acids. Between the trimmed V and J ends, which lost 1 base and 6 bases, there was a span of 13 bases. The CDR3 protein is CASSLLALSAGELFF. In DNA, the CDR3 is TGCGCCAGCAGCTTGCTAGCCCTTTCTGCCGGGGAGCTGTTTTTT.

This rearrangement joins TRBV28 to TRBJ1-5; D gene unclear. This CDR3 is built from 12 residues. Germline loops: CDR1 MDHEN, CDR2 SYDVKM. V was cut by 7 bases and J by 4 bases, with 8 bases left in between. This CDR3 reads CASKEINQPQHF. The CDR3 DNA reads TGTGCCAGCAAGGAGATAAATCAGCCCCAGCATTTT.

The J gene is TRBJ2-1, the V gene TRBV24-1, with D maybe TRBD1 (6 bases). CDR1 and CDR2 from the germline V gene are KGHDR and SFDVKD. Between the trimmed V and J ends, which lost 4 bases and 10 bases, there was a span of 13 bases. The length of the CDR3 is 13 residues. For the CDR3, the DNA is TGTGCCACCAGTGACGCAGGGGCGGTCGAGCAGTTCTTC. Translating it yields CATSDAGAVEQFF.

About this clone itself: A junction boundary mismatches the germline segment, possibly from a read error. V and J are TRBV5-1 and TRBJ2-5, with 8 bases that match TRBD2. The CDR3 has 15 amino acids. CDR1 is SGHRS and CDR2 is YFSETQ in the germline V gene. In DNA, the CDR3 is TGCGCCCGCAGCCCGGGGGGGGGTCAGAAAGAGACCCAGTACTTC. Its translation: CARSPGGGQKETQYF.